Described below is a single T cell receptor (beta chain) sequence and its context. Its specificity is unknown. The sample belongs to a study of CD8 T cells in ankylosing spondylitis. MiXCR was run by TCRdb on the 5' RACE reads, yielding one entry per CDR3 protein. The sample holds around 210,000 distinct CDR3 sequences, 8% to 9% seen once. Notes on the study in general: Significantly higher representation of disease-linked clones was reported for matched ankylosing spondylitis synovial fluid. Ankylosing spondylitis blood appeared to be characterized by a TCR beta motif of eight or nine highly homologous variants. With a CD8+ phenotype, disease-linked clones were relatively rare in peripheral blood. Some of these motif variants have turned up before, in reports on reactive arthritis synovial fluid and blood.

Trimming removed 3 bases from V and 4 bases from J, with 10 bases in between. Germline V gives CDR1 KGHSH, CDR2 LQKENI. The CDR3 consists of 14 residues. The sample consisted of blood, either unsorted or a sorted T cell fraction (not recorded which). The chain has TRBV18 and TRBJ2-1; D gene ambiguous. The source is a female donor with ankylosing spondylitis or in good health (not recorded which). CDR3 in DNA: TGTGCCAGCTCACCCCTTCTGGCTTACAATGAGCAGTTCTTC. Amino acid sequence: CASSPLLAYNEQFF.